This T cell receptor beta chain was observed in a study of OX40 agonist ivuxolimab in advanced cancers. Study-wide results and caveats: Relative to CD4+ cells, CD8+ T cells on average had more expanded clones. Low normalized clonal expansion also occurred in some nonresponding patients.

CDR1 is MNHEY and CDR2 is SMNVEV in the germline V gene (reference sequence). V shed 10 bases and J shed 2 bases, with 9 bases lying between them. This CDR3 spans 11 amino acids. Sequenced by immunoSEQ multiplex PCR; TCRdb stores in-frame clones only, minus some. The table lists around 43,000 clones, 65% to 90% of them singletons. Note on this clone: Its antigen remains unknown.

Baseline was the first blood sampling point, followed by cycle 4 day 1 and cycle 7 day 1. The sequencing used CD4+ or CD8+ T cells sorted from blood, collected in a trial of the OX40 agonist ivuxolimab. This sequence joins TRBV27 and TRBJ2-7; tentative D call: TRBD1 (6 bases). The TCR originated in an adult with an advanced solid tumor such as melanoma, head and neck, liver or kidney cancer. CDR3 in amino acids: CATRGAYEQYF. Written as DNA, the CDR3 is TGTGCCACCAGGGGTGCCTACGAGCAGTACTTC.